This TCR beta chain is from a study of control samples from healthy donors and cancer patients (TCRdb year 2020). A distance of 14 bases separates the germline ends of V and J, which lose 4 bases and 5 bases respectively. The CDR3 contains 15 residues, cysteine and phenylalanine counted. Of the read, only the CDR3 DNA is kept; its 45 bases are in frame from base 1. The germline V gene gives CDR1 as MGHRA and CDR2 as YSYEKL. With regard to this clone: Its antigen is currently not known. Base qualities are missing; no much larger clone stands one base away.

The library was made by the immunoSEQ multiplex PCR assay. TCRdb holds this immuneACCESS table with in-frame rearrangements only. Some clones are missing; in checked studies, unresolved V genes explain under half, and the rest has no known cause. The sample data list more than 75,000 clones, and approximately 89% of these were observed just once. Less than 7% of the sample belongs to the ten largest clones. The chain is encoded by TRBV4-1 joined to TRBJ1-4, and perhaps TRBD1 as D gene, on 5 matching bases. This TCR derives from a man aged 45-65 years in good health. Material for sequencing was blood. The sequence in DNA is TGCGCCAGCAGCCCGCGCGGGACGGAGAATGAAAAACTGTTTTTT. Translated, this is CASSPRGTENEKLFF.